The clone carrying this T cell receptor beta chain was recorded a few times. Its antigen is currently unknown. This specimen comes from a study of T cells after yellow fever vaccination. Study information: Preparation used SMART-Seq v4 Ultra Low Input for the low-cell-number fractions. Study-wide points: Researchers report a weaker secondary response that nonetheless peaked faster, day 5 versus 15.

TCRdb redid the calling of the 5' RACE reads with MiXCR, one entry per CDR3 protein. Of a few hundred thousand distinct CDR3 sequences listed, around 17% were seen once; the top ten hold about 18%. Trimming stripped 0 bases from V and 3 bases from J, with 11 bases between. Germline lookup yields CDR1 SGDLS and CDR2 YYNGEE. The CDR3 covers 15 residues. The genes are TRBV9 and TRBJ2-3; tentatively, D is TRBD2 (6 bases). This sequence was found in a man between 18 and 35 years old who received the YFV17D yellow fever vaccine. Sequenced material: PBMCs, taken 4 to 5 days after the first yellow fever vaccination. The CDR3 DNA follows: TGTGCCAGCAGCGTAGGGCGGGGTTTTACAGATACGCAGTATTTT. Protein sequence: CASSVGRGFTDTQYF.